Shown below are 30 T cell receptor beta chains from a single sample sequenced in a study of blood T cell repertoires in COVID-19. Libraries were prepared by immunoSEQ multiplex PCR; TCRdb keeps only in-frame clonotypes and omits some of them. The sample lists 90,000 or so clones, less than 80% occurring once. Material: peripheral blood. These receptors were collected from a woman over 75 with acute or convalescent COVID-19.

This chain uses TRBV5-5 with TRBJ1-3; D perhaps matches TRBD1 (5 bases). The germline V gene encodes CDR1 SGHKS and CDR2 YYEKEE (reference sequence). This CDR3 spans 16 amino acids. With 5 bases removed from V and 0 bases from J, the gap between germline ends came to 15 bases. The CDR3 loop reads CASRARVRSSGNTIYF. In DNA form, the CDR3 reads TGTGCCAGCAGGGCCAGGGTCCGGAGCTCTGGAAACACCATATATTTT.

V is TRBV7-2 and J is TRBJ1-2, with 7 nucleotides matching TRBD1. CDR1 and CDR2 (germline): SGHTA, FQGNSA. Trimming took 4 bases from V and 6 from J; bases not matched to a gene: 8. The CDR3 totals 14 residues. CDR3 nucleotide sequence: TGTGCCAGCAGCTCGGACCAGGGGGTGGATGGCTACACCTTC. Its protein is CASSSDQGVDGYTF.

The chain joins TRBV4-3 to TRBJ2-3; 7 nucleotides agree with TRBD2. V dropped 5 bases and J dropped 0; count of bases not matched to a gene: 11. There are 17 residues in the CDR3. The germline gives CDR1 LGHNA, CDR2 YSLEER. The CDR3: CASSANVGRTSTDTQYF. The CDR3, as DNA: TGCGCCAGCAGCGCGAACGTCGGGAGGACTAGCACAGATACGCAGTATTTT.

The chain combines TRBV5-1 with TRBJ1-1; TRBD1 aligns across 10 bases. The germline V gene has CDR1 SGHRS and CDR2 YFSETQ. The V segment lost 4 bases and the J segment 5 bases; nucleotides outside the gene matches: 8. The CDR3 extends over 15 amino acids. CDR3 sequence: CASSRDRGRRTEAFF. The CDR3 DNA reads TGCGCCAGCAGCAGAGACAGGGGGCGAAGAACTGAAGCTTTCTTT.

This clone was seen ten or more times. V is TRBV28 and J is TRBJ1-2, with D uncertain. This CDR3 contains 16 residues. Trimming removed 1 base at V and 0 bases at J, with 12 bases between. Germline V gene sequence: CDR1 MDHEN, CDR2 SYDVKM. CDR3 sequence (DNA): TGTGCCAGCAGTTTATCGGGTAAAGTGACTAACTATGGCTACACCTTC. Its protein is CASSLSGKVTNYGYTF.

The chain links TRBV10-3 to TRBJ2-7; TRBD2 agrees at 9 bases. CDR3 size: 15 residues. V dropped 1 base and J dropped 5; count of bases not matched to a gene: 6. Germline V gene data show CDR1 as ENHRY and CDR2 as SYGVKD. The CDR3 nucleotides read TGTGCCATCAGTGAGTTTGGCGGGGGGGTTGACGAGCAGTACTTC. It yields the protein CAISEFGGGVDEQYF.

The chain joins TRBV13 to TRBJ1-1, with D possibly TRBD1 on 6 matching bases. Trimming stripped 2 bases from V and 8 bases from J, with 18 bases between. Germline V gene sequence: CDR1 PRHDT, CDR2 FYEKMQ (reference sequence). The CDR3 is 15 residues long. In nucleotides, the CDR3 is TGTGCCAGCAGCTTAAAGTGGGTCGGGGGGGCGGAAGCTTTCTTT. It encodes CASSLKWVGGAEAFF.

The rearrangement joins TRBV4-2 to TRBJ2-7; 9 bases are a match to TRBD1. The CDR3 loop spans 15 amino acids. The V gene's germline CDR1 is LGHNA and CDR2 YNFKEQ. Germline trimming cut 0 bases from V and 4 bases from J; bases unmatched to any gene: 4. CDR3 sequence: CASSQEYRGLYEQYF. CDR3 nucleotide sequence: TGTGCCAGCAGCCAAGAATACAGGGGGCTTTACGAGCAGTACTTC.

This chain joins TRBV27 and TRBJ1-6, with D possibly being TRBD1 (6 bases). The germline V and J ends were trimmed by 5 bases and 11 bases, with 13 bases remaining between them. The CDR3 loop spans 13 amino acids. Per germline, CDR1 MNHEY and CDR2 SMNVEV (reference sequence). As DNA, the CDR3 is TGTGCCAGCAGTCTCAACAGGGAGACACCCCTCCACTTT. Encoded protein: CASSLNRETPLHF.

The chain carries TRBV3-1 (or the pseudogene TRBV3-2) and TRBJ2-2; D gene unclear. This CDR3 region has 16 residues. V was pared by 5 bases and J by 2 bases, with 15 bases between. Per germline, CDR1 LGHDT and CDR2 YNNKEL (reference sequence). CDR3 protein: CASSVVVPGNTGELFF. CDR3 coding DNA: TGTGCCAGCAGCGTGGTGGTACCAGGTAACACCGGGGAGCTGTTTTTT.

V gene TRBV7-6 combines with J gene TRBJ2-2; D may be TRBD1 (6 bases). CDR3 length equals 16 residues. Germline CDR1 reads SGHVS; CDR2 reads FNYEAQ. Trimming removed 5 bases from V and 4 bases from J, with 17 bases in between. CDR3 nucleotide sequence: TGTGCCAGCAGCCCTTCACAGGGACGTGGCACCGGGGAGCTGTTTTTT. Translated, it gives CASSPSQGRGTGELFF.

This rearrangement joins TRBV5-4 to TRBJ1-4; 8 bases match TRBD1. CDR1 SGHNT and CDR2 YYREEE come from the germline V gene (reference sequence). Germline trimming cut 4 bases from V and 7 bases from J; bases unmatched to any gene: 6. The CDR3 runs to 14 residues. CDR3 sequence: CASSLDRVPEKLFF. DNA for the CDR3: TGTGCCAGCAGCCTGGACAGGGTACCTGAAAAACTGTTTTTT.

By its share, this clone is medium-sized. The chain links TRBV6-4 to TRBJ2-4; D possibly corresponds to TRBD1 (5 bases). The CDR3 consists of 13 residues. V was pared by 3 bases and J by 9 bases, with 12 bases between. Germline-derived CDR1 and CDR2 are MRHNA and SNTAGT. The CDR3 loop is CASSEDSRGIQYF. CDR3 bases: TGTGCCAGCAGTGAAGACTCTAGGGGCATTCAGTACTTC.

The chain joins TRBV6-5 to TRBJ1-1, with D unclear. The CDR3 totals 14 residues. Germline V gene data show CDR1 as MNHEY and CDR2 as SVGAGI. V was clipped by 6 bases and J by 0 bases, with 11 bases between them. DNA of the CDR3: TGTGCCAGCAGCCCCGGTCCGCTGAACACTGAAGCTTTCTTT. Protein: CASSPGPLNTEAFF.

This chain links TRBV7-2 with TRBJ1-5, with no clear D. The germline V and J ends were trimmed by 0 bases and 6 bases, with 6 bases remaining between them. The CDR3 is 13 residues long. The germline CDR1 and CDR2 sequences are SGHTA and FQGNSA. The CDR3 sequence is CASSLASVQPQHF. The CDR3 DNA follows: TGTGCCAGCAGCTTAGCTTCAGTTCAGCCCCAGCATTTT.

The rearrangement uses TRBV4-1 and TRBJ2-1; D is perhaps TRBD2 (5 bases). V was trimmed by 0 bases and J by 0 bases, leaving 9 bases between them. Germline V gene data show CDR1 as MGHRA and CDR2 as YSYEKL. The CDR3 contains 16 residues. CDR3: CASSQDRSGSYNEQFF. CDR3 DNA sequence: TGCGCCAGCAGCCAAGATCGCAGCGGCTCCTACAATGAGCAGTTCTTC.

The chain combines TRBV9 with TRBJ2-3; D is undetermined. Germline CDR1 and CDR2: SGDLS and YYNGEE. CDR3 length: 14 residues. The V gene lost 4 bases and the J gene lost 6 bases, with 15 bases spanning the gap. The CDR3, as DNA: TGTGCCAGCAGCCCCGGAGTGAGCGTGGATACGCAGTATTTT. It yields the protein CASSPGVSVDTQYF.

This clone occurred once. The rearrangement uses TRBV6-1 and TRBJ1-5, with 10 nucleotides matching TRBD1. Trimming removed 4 bases from V and 2 bases from J; junction bases left unmatched: 5. From germline, CDR1 is MNHNS and CDR2 SASEGT. The CDR3 totals 16 residues. The CDR3 reads CASSGGTGVGNQPQHF. DNA for the CDR3: TGTGCCAGCAGTGGGGGGACAGGGGTTGGCAATCAGCCCCAGCATTTT.

This rearrangement joins TRBV6-2 or TRBV6-3 to TRBJ2-3; D gene uncertain. CDR1 is MNHEY and CDR2 is SVGEGT in the germline V gene. V shed 0 bases and J shed 2 bases, with 9 bases lying between them. The CDR3 totals 15 residues. The CDR3 sequence is CASSYSMRNTDTQYF. The CDR3 DNA follows: TGTGCCAGCAGTTACTCGATGCGTAACACAGATACGCAGTATTTT.

Only one count was recorded for this clone. V usage is TRBV11-2 and J usage is TRBJ1-2; 10 bases map to TRBD1. CDR3 length: 15 amino acids. Germline CDR1 reads SGHAT; CDR2 reads FQNNGV. The trim removed 4 bases at V and 8 bases at J, leaving 10 bases unmatched. The CDR3 loop reads CASSWGGTGDGGYTF. The CDR3, as DNA: TGTGCCAGCAGCTGGGGAGGGACAGGGGACGGCGGCTACACCTTC.

This sequence joins TRBV28 and TRBJ2-3; D possibly corresponds to TRBD2 (5 bases). There are 15 residues in the CDR3. V shed 4 bases and J shed 5 bases, with 16 bases lying between them. The germline gives CDR1 MDHEN, CDR2 SYDVKM. The CDR3 region is CASSSPPGGVDTQYF. The CDR3 coding sequence is TGTGCCAGCAGTTCCCCGCCAGGAGGAGTAGATACGCAGTATTTT.

The genes are TRBV18 and TRBJ2-2, with TRBD1 as a possible D gene (5 bases). V was pared by 6 bases and J by 5 bases, with 16 bases between. Germline CDR1 reads KGHSH; CDR2 reads LQKENI. This CDR3 is built from 15 residues. CDR3 nucleotides: TGTGCCAGCTCTCAGGGCCGGGCCGGAACCGGGGAGCTGTTTTTT. Translated, it gives CASSQGRAGTGELFF.

This clone was recorded once. The chain recombines TRBV27 with TRBJ1-4; D may be TRBD1 (6 bases). The V end lost 5 bases, the J end lost 0 bases, and 10 bases lay between the germline ends. This CDR3 has 15 residues. Germline V gene data show CDR1 as MNHEY and CDR2 as SMNVEV (reference sequence). CDR3: CASSPWTATNEKLFF. CDR3 bases: TGTGCCAGCAGTCCATGGACAGCAACTAATGAAAAACTGTTTTTT.

This clone has more than one count but fewer than ten. The chain combines TRBV3-1 (or the pseudogene TRBV3-2) with TRBJ2-2; TRBD1 matches at 7 bases. Trimming at V came to 2 bases and at J to 6 bases, leaving 0 bases not matched to a gene. Germline CDR1 LGHDT, CDR2 YNNKEL (reference sequence). CDR3 size: 13 residues. The CDR3 DNA follows: TGTGCCAGCAGCCAACAGGGGGCCGGGGAGCTGTTTTTT. Its translation is CASSQQGAGELFF.

This clone occurred a few times. The chain couples TRBV27 to TRBJ1-3, with a weak D call TRBD1 (6 bases). CDR3 length equals 16 residues. Germline V gene data show CDR1 as MNHEY and CDR2 as SMNVEV (reference sequence). Trimming took 8 bases from V and 0 from J, leaving 17 bases between them. CDR3 DNA sequence: TGTGCCAGCGCACAGGACAGAGGATACTCTGGAAACACCATATATTTT. Translated: CASAQDRGYSGNTIYF.

The rearrangement uses TRBV2 and TRBJ1-5, with 8 bases aligning to TRBD1. Trimming removed 6 bases from V and 6 bases from J; junction bases left unmatched: 4. Germline V gene sequence: CDR1 SNHLY, CDR2 FYNNEI. The CDR3 sequence is 13 residues long. The CDR3 DNA is TGTGCCAGCAGGGGGACAGGTCGTCAGCCCCAGCATTTT. This codes for CASRGTGRQPQHF.

The chain combines TRBV2 with TRBJ2-5, with 11 bases aligning to TRBD2. The germline CDR1 and CDR2 sequences are SNHLY and FYNNEI. The CDR3 has 14 amino acids. Trimming cost V 8 bases and J 0 bases; bases outside gene matches: 2. CDR3 in DNA: TGTGCCAGCCGACTAGCGGGGTACCAAGAGACCCAGTACTTC. Protein sequence: CASRLAGYQETQYF.

The chain combines TRBV27 with TRBJ2-7; the match to TRBD2 covers 13 bases. The CDR3 is 14 residues long. Germline V gene lookup returns CDR1 MNHEY and CDR2 SMNVEV (reference sequence). V shed 7 bases and J 5 bases; nucleotides not matched to a gene: 5. The CDR3 coding sequence is TGTGCCAGCACCCGGACTAGCGGGGGAAACGAGCAGTACTTC. This sequence encodes CASTRTSGGNEQYF.

This clone was counted once. The chain uses TRBV19 and TRBJ2-7; D gene unclear. Germline loops: CDR1 LNHDA, CDR2 SQIVND (reference sequence). Trimming cost V 3 bases and J 2 bases, with 8 bases left between them. CDR3 size: 13 residues. For the CDR3, the DNA is TGTGCCAGTAGTATTCGGGTTGCCTACGAGCAGTACTTC. It encodes CASSIRVAYEQYF.

A few counts support this clone. This chain links TRBV7-9 with TRBJ1-5; D is perhaps TRBD1 (6 bases). The CDR3 contains 16 residues. Germline values: CDR1 SEHNR, CDR2 FQNEAQ (reference sequence). Trimming shortened V by 3 bases and J by 2 bases, and 14 bases separated the two germline ends. CDR3 loop: CASSFSGGAGNQPQHF. The CDR3 DNA follows: TGTGCCAGCAGCTTCAGTGGGGGGGCCGGCAATCAGCCCCAGCATTTT.